The entry that follows covers one T cell receptor (beta chain) sequence. Its antigen is undetermined. Only in-frame clones appear in the TCRdb table, and some are missing; sequencing was by immunoSEQ multiplex PCR. This table has 80,000 to 100,000 clones, approximately 86% appearing once. This specimen comes from a study of radiotherapy plus CTLA-4 blockade in lung cancer. Findings and caveats of the study: With interferon-beta, early dynamics of blood T cell clones were reported to best predict response. After treatment with radiotherapy plus ipilimumab, TCR clones that came from the tumor expanded in blood.

Participants had chemo-refractory metastatic non-small-cell lung cancer and were treated with focal radiation plus ipilimumab CTLA-4 blockade. The source is a human donor with non-small cell lung cancer that progressed on radiotherapy plus ipilimumab. Material: peripheral blood, obtained from a patient treated with radiotherapy plus ipilimumab.

The CDR3 coding sequence is TGTGCCAGCAGCTCCCAGGGGTACACCGGGGAGCTGTTTTTT. Amino acid sequence: CASSSQGYTGELFF. This chain joins TRBV7-3 and TRBJ2-2, with a tentative D call TRBD1 (6 bases). The V end was cut by 4 bases, the J end by 3 bases, with 9 bases between. Germline V gene lookup returns CDR1 SGHTA and CDR2 FQGTGA. The CDR3 spans 14 residues.